This T cell receptor beta chain appears in the sequencing data of a study of control samples from healthy donors and cancer patients. Sequencing was performed with immunoSEQ multiplex PCR; in TCRdb, only in-frame clones are kept and a portion is missing. Among about 130,000 clones listed, less than 95% were seen once. Sequenced material: blood. This clonotype originated in a man between 18 and 29 years old in good health.

CDR3: CASTLGEESKNIQYF. The CDR3 DNA follows: TGTGCCAGCACTTTAGGGGAAGAATCGAAAAACATTCAGTACTTC. V gene TRBV11-2 combines with J gene TRBJ2-4; D is perhaps TRBD1 (5 bases). CDR3 length: 15 amino acids. V was clipped by 7 bases and J by 4 bases, with 17 bases between them. Germline V CDR1 and CDR2: SGHAT, FQNNGV.